These 12 T cell receptor beta chains share one sample of origin, sequenced in a study of T cell changes during pregnancy in multiple sclerosis. Libraries were prepared by immunoSEQ multiplex PCR; TCRdb keeps only in-frame clonotypes and omits some of them. The table has about 89,000 clones, over 90% seen once. The starting material was peripheral blood, obtained in the third trimester of pregnancy. Receptors were obtained from a female donor with multiple sclerosis, enrolled in a pregnancy study.

This chain links TRBV7-2 with TRBJ1-5; maybe TRBD1 (5 bases). V was clipped by 1 base and J by 6 bases, with 19 bases between them. Per the germline V gene, CDR1 is SGHTA and CDR2 is FQGNSA. CDR3 length equals 17 residues. The CDR3 region has the DNA TGTGCCAGCAGCTTAGGGAGGGGACTTCAAACCGGTCAGCCCCAGCATTTT. It specifies CASSLGRGLQTGQPQHF.

The table lists this clone with a count of one. The rearrangement uses TRBV9 and TRBJ2-2; 9 bases are a match to TRBD2. Trimming took 0 bases from V and 0 from J; bases not matched to a gene: 3. Germline V gives CDR1 SGDLS, CDR2 YYNGEE. The CDR3 runs 17 residues. CDR3 bases: TGTGCCAGCAGCGTAGCGACTAGCGGAACGAACACCGGGGAGCTGTTTTTT. This codes for CASSVATSGTNTGELFF.

This clone appeared once. The rearrangement uses TRBV7-8 and TRBJ2-5, with TRBD2 matching 8 bases. Trimming cost V 5 bases and J 5 bases; bases outside gene matches: 7. Per germline, CDR1 SGHVS and CDR2 FQNEAQ. The length of the CDR3 is 14 residues. CDR3 sequence reads: CASSTGTRWETQYF. Here the CDR3 DNA reads TGTGCCAGCAGCACAGGGACTAGATGGGAGACCCAGTACTTC.

The rearrangement joins TRBV5-4 to TRBJ2-3; 11 nucleotides match TRBD1. Trimming cost V 4 bases and J 3 bases; bases outside gene matches: 7. The CDR3 consists of 16 residues. CDR1 SGHNT and CDR2 YYREEE come from the germline V gene (reference sequence). The CDR3 here is CASSPPGQGGTDTQYF. CDR3 DNA: TGTGCCAGCAGCCCCCCGGGACAGGGGGGGACAGATACGCAGTATTTT.

This clone occurred a few times. The chain links TRBV5-6 to TRBJ1-2; 9 bases fit TRBD1. In germline, CDR1 is SGHDT, CDR2 YYEEEE. V was clipped by 5 bases and J by 8 bases; unmatched bases: 13. The CDR3 has 15 amino acids. DNA of the CDR3: TGTGCCAGCAGGCCTCCGGGACAGGGCTTTTTAGGCTACACCTTC. Its translation: CASRPPGQGFLGYTF. Supplemented by reference TRBV5-6 and TRBJ1-2, the full variable domain reads DAGVTQSPTHLIKTRGQQVTLRCSPKSGHDTVSWYQQALGQGPQFIFQYYEEEERQRGNFPDRFSGHQFPNYSSELNVNALLLGDSALYLCASRPPGQGFLGYTFGSGTRLTVV.

This chain links TRBV14 with TRBJ2-5; 9 bases map to TRBD1. The ends lost 0 bases at V and 2 bases at J; junction bases unmatched: 13. The CDR3 contains 19 residues. Germline CDR1 is SGHDN and CDR2 is FVKESK. CDR3 coding DNA: TGTGCCAGCAGCCAAGATCGCTCGGCGACAGGGGGTAGACAAGAGACCCAGTACTTC. Translating it yields CASSQDRSATGGRQETQYF. Complete variable domain (other parts from reference TRBV14 and TRBJ2-5): EAGVTQFPSHSVIEKGQTVTLRCDPISGHDNLYWYRRVMGKEIKFLLHFVKESKQDESGMPNNRFLAERTGGTYSTLKVQPAELEDSGVYFCASSQDRSATGGRQETQYFGPGTRLLVL.

This sequence joins TRBV27 and TRBJ1-2; 7 positions match TRBD1. The CDR3 runs 15 residues. V shed 5 bases and J 0 bases; nucleotides not matched to a gene: 6. Per germline, CDR1 MNHEY and CDR2 SMNVEV (reference sequence). The CDR3 DNA sequence: TGTGCCAGCAGTCCTGGGACAGCGGCTAACTATGGCTACACCTTC. Translating it yields CASSPGTAANYGYTF.

This chain joins TRBV2 and TRBJ2-1; 11 nucleotides line up with TRBD2. This CDR3 spans 15 amino acids. With V trimmed by 6 bases and J by 11 bases, 12 bases remained unmatched. Germline V lookup: CDR1 SNHLY, CDR2 FYNNEI. CDR3 sequence reads: CASSPRGVTSGKQFF. CDR3 nucleotides: TGTGCCAGCAGCCCCCGGGGGGTGACTAGCGGGAAGCAGTTCTTC.

The chain joins TRBV28 to TRBJ1-2; 10 bases are shared with TRBD1. J lost 4 bases, V lost 3 bases, and 2 bases had no gene match. This CDR3 has 14 residues. Germline lookup yields CDR1 MDHEN and CDR2 SYDVKM. The CDR3 DNA reads TGTGCCAGCAGTTTGACAGGGGGCGGCTATGGCTACACCTTC. This translates into CASSLTGGGYGYTF.

The chain couples TRBV4-1 to TRBJ1-1; unclear D gene. Trimming removed 3 bases at V and 0 bases at J, with 14 bases between. The CDR3 is made up of 16 amino acids. CDR1 MGHRA and CDR2 YSYEKL come from the germline V gene. The CDR3 here is CASSQERADLNTEAFF. CDR3 nucleotide sequence: TGCGCCAGCAGCCAGGAGAGGGCAGATCTGAACACTGAAGCTTTCTTT.

V is TRBV27 and J is TRBJ1-4; 7 bases match TRBD1. Germline loops: CDR1 MNHEY, CDR2 SMNVEV (reference sequence). V was pared by 2 bases and J by 8 bases, with 8 bases of the junction left unmatched. This CDR3 is 15 amino acids long. The CDR3 reads CASSLLGGAGEKLFF. The CDR3 bases are TGTGCCAGCAGTTTACTAGGGGGCGCGGGAGAAAAACTGTTTTTT.

The chain couples TRBV5-1 to TRBJ2-3; possibly TRBD2 for D (7 bases). The CDR3 totals 14 residues. V was clipped by 3 bases and J by 5 bases, with 13 bases between them. Germline V lookup: CDR1 SGHRS, CDR2 YFSETQ. CDR3 protein: CASSWGLAEDTQYF. The DNA of the CDR3 is TGCGCCAGCAGCTGGGGGCTAGCGGAAGATACGCAGTATTTT.